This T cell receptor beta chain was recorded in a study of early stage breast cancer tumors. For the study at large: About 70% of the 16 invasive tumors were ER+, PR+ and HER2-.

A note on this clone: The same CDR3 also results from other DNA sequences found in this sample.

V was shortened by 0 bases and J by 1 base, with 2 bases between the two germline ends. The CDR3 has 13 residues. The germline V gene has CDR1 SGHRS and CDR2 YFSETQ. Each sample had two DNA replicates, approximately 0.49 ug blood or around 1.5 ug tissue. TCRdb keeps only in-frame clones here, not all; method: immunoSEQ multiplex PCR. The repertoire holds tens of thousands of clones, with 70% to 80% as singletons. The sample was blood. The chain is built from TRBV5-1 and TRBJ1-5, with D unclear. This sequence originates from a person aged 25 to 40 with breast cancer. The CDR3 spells CASSLESNQPQHF. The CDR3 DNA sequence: TGCGCCAGCAGCTTGGAGAGCAATCAGCCCCAGCATTTT.